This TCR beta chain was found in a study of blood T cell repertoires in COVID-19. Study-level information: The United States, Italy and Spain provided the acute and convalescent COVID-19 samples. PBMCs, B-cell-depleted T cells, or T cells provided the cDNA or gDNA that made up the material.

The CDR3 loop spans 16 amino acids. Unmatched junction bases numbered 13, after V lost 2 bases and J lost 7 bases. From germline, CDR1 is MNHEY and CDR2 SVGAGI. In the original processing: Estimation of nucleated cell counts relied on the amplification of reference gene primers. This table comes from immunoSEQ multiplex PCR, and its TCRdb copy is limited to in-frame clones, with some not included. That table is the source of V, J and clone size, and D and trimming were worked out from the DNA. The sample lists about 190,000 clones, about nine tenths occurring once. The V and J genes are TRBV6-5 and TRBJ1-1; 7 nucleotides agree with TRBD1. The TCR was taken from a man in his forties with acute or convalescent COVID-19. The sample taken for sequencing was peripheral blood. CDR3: CASSYATGTQYFEAFF. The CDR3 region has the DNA TGTGCCAGCAGTTACGCGACAGGGACCCAGTATTTTGAAGCTTTCTTT.